The sequence of this T cell receptor beta chain was determined in a study of identical twins listed by TCRdb under 2016. For context, the study as a whole: TCR alpha and beta repertoires from monozygotic twins, unrelated adults of various ages and cord blood were deep-sequenced to test whether fetal clonotypes persist. To rule out contamination, the twin experiments were replicated at different times with different library preparation protocols. On the study overall, not on this receptor specifically: Compared with coincidental sharing between unrelated individuals, out-of-frame TCR alpha sequences shared between twins showed an excess of sequences with low generation probability. Invariant T cells such as MAIT and iNKT could partly confound zero-insertion analyses, although diverse VJ usage argued against such confounding for most clonotypes. Conclusions relied on cross-sectional statistical analysis, since the same donors could not be followed over many years. Recombination models systematically underestimated out-of-frame TCR alpha sharing in monozygotic twins but agreed with sharing between unrelated individuals. Abundant cord blood beta clonotypes had fewer insertions, young adult naive repertoires showed a similar but weaker trend, and memory repertoires showed no such trend. The excess sharing between twins in beta out-of-frame sequences was weaker because fewer shared sequences reduced the signal-to-noise ratio.

From the cysteine up to the phenylalanine, the CDR3 has a length of 17 residues. This entry keeps only the CDR3 DNA: 51 bases, framed from base 1. The junction shows trimming of 3 bases on V and 1 base on J, and the gene matches do not reach 10 bases of it. Only healthy Caucasian donors were included. The twin cohort comprised three pairs of female monozygotic twins, all aged about 18 to 29 years. CD4+ and CD8+ T cell populations were isolated with positive isolation kits from Invitrogen. Libraries were prepared through 5' RACE. This sample was sequenced with an Illumina HiSeq 2000. Template switching added a universal primer binding site, and the final cDNA carried a unique molecular identifier that allowed TCR cDNA molecules to be counted accurately. Specific primers in the conserved constant-segment region were used to synthesize first-strand cDNA for the TCR alpha and beta chains. To control for contamination, each cDNA library was double barcoded with a SMART-Mk sample barcode plus Illumina barcodes. TruSeq adapter sequences along with Illumina sample barcodes were introduced in two successive PCR steps. Sequencing of the TCR alpha and beta cDNA libraries was done on the Illumina HiSeq platform using custom primers. As for how the authors treated the data: Unique molecular identifiers were extracted from raw reads with MiGEC, and CDR3 positions were determined with MiXCR. For each individual, recombination models were inferred using an EM algorithm with the repgenHMM and IGoR tools. Shared clonotype analysis was performed with the tcR package in R, normalizing sharing by the product of cloneset sizes. To study raw recombination free of thymic and clonal selection effects, out-of-frame nonproductive sequences were analyzed. The raw public data were reprocessed by TCRdb itself: fastp quality trimming at Q25, MiXCR clonotype calling, in-frame beta chains only. Rows are unified per CDR3 protein, each entry keeping the most common DNA and genes. In this record, the V and J calls reflect TCRdb's handling and not the investigators' own analysis. This sample lists approximately 530,000 distinct CDR3 sequences; around 22% were detected once. Approximately 0.5% of the sample goes to the ten largest clones.

The sample holds a few counts of this clonotype. The clone's antigen remains unknown. Per-nucleotide qualities are absent, and no much larger clonotype sits a single base away. The same data also contributed to another study, on yellow fever vaccine responses in identical twins. The second study reports: According to the authors, in identical twins the way T cells responded to vaccination appeared partly convergent and partly personalized. The study precisely tracked vaccine-responding T cell clones in identical twins.

The rearrangement joined TRBV12-3 or TRBV12-4 to TRBJ2-3, and TRBD1 matches 7 of the central bases. This sequence originates from a woman under 30 in good health. Sequenced input: CD4+ T cells sorted from blood. The CDR3 amino acid sequence is: CASSLGYRQGGTDTQYF. The sequence in DNA is TGTGCCAGCAGTTTGGGTTATCGACAGGGCGGCACAGATACGCAGTATTTT.